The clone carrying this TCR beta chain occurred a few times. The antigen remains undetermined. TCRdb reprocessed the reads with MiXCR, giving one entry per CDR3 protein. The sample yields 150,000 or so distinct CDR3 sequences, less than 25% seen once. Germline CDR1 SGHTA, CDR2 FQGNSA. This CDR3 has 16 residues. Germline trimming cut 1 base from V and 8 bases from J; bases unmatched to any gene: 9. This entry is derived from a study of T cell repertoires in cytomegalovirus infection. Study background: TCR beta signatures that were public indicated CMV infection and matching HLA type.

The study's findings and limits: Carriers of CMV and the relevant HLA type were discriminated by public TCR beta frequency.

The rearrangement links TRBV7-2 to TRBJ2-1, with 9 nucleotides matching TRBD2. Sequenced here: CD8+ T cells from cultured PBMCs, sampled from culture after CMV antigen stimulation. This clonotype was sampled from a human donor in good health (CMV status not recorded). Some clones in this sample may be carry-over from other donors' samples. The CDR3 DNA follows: TGTGCCAGCAGCTTAGTGAGCGGGGGGATTGGGGATGAGCAGTTCTTC. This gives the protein CASSLVSGGIGDEQFF.